One T cell receptor (beta chain) is described in this entry. Its target is unknown. The table came from immunoSEQ multiplex PCR; TCRdb's copy has only in-frame clones and leaves some out. The sample holds some 200,000 clones; approximately 86% are singletons and the top ten take approximately 7.7%. CDR3 size: 15 residues. V lost 0 bases, J lost 0 bases, and 8 bases lay in between. The germline V gene encodes CDR1 LNHDA and CDR2 SQIVND (reference sequence). These data originate in a study of cytomegalovirus exposure and HLA in healthy donors. General study points: The authors listed 180 or so TCR beta chains as cytomegalovirus-associated. Within the approximately 120 validation repertoires, first-cohort TCR clusters tended to co-occur, according to a later analysis. In vitro testing confirmed a few CMV-associated chains as specific for CMV antigens.

This chain joins TRBV19 and TRBJ1-1; D call uncertain. The origin of this receptor is a man aged 30 to 39 in good health and CMV-seropositive. The sample taken for sequencing was PBMCs. CDR3 bases: TGTGCCAGTAGTATAGAGACATGGATGAACACTGAAGCTTTCTTT. This encodes CASSIETWMNTEAFF.